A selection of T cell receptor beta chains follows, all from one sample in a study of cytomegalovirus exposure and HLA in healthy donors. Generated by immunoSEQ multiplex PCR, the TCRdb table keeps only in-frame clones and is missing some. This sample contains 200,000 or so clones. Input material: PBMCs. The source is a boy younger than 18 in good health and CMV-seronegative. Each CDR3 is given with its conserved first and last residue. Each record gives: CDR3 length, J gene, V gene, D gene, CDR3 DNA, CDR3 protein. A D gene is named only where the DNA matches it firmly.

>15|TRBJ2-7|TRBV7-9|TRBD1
TGTGCCAGCAGCGCGGACAGGGGGCTTACCTACGAGCAGTACTTC
CASSADRGLTYEQYF
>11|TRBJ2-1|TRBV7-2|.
TGTGCCAGCAGCATGACAGTGAGGCAGTTCTTC
CASSMTVRQFF
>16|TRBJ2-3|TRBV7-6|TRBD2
TGTGCCAGCAGCTTAGCCCGCGGGGGGGCCACAGATACGCAGTATTTT
CASSLARGGATDTQYF
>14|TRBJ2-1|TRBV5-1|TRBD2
TGCGCCAGCAGACCGAGCGGGGGTATAAATGAGCAGTTCTTC
CASRPSGGINEQFF
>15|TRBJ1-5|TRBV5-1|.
TGCGCCAGCAGCTTAACGGCAGGGGGCAATCAGCCCCAGCATTTT
CASSLTAGGNQPQHF
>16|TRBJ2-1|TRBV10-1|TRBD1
TGCGCCAGCAGTGAGCCGGGACAGGGGGTCTACAATGAGCAGTTCTTC
CASSEPGQGVYNEQFF
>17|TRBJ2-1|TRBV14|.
TGTGCCAGCAGCCCACCCTTGGGCTCTAGCTTCCACAATGAGCAGTTCTTC
CASSPPLGSSFHNEQFF
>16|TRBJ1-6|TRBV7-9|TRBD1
TGTGCCAGCAGCGAACAGGGGGAGGTCAGGAATTCACCCCTCCACTTT
CASSEQGEVRNSPLHF
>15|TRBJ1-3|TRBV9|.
TGTGCCAGCAGCGAAACAGTTCACTCTGGAAACACCATATATTTT
CASSETVHSGNTIYF
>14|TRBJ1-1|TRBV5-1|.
TGCGCCAGCAGAACGACAGTTGGGGTCACTGAAGCTTTCTTT
CASRTTVGVTEAFF
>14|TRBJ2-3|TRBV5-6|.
TGTGCCAGCAGCAATCGGATGACTGGAGATACGCAGTATTTT
CASSNRMTGDTQYF
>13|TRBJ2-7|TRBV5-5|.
TGTGCCAGCTCACTCGAGGCAGGGCCCGAGCAGTACTTC
CASSLEAGPEQYF
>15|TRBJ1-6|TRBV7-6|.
TGTGCCAGCAGCTTAAGGGGCTCCAGTAATTCACCCCTCCACTTT
CASSLRGSSNSPLHF
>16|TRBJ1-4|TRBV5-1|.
TGCGCCAGCAGCTACAGACAGCAGGGGACTAATGAAAAACTGTTTTTT
CASSYRQQGTNEKLFF
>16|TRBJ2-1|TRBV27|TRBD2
TGTGCCAGCAGGGTCATGACTAGCGGGGGCATAAATGAGCAGTTCTTC
CASRVMTSGGINEQFF
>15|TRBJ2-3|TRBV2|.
TGTGCCAGCTACCCCCGCCCGGGTGGAGGAGGTACGCAGTATTTT
CASYPRPGGGGTQYF
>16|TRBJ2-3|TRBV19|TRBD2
TGTGCCAGTAGTATAGGAGCGGGGAGATACACAGATACGCAGTATTTT
CASSIGAGRYTDTQYF
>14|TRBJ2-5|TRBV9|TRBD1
TGTGCCAGCAGCGGCGGATCAGGGGGAGAGACCCAGTACTTC
CASSGGSGGETQYF
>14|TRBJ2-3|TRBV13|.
TGTGCCAGCAGCTTAAATCCAGCGTGGGATACGCAGTATTTT
CASSLNPAWDTQYF
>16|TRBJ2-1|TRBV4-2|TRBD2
TGTGCCAGCAGCCAAGATTTAGCGGGGGGTCTAGGTGAGCAGTTCTTC
CASSQDLAGGLGEQFF
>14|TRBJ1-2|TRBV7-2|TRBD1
TGTGCCAGCAGCTCCCGCAGGACAGGGTATGGCTACACCTTC
CASSSRRTGYGYTF
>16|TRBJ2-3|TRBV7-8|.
TGTGCCAGCAGCTTAGTCGTTGGGACTAGCACAGATACGCAGTATTTT
CASSLVVGTSTDTQYF
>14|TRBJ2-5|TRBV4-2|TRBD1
TGTGCCAGCAGCCAAGACAGGGGGCCCCAGACCCAGTACTTC
CASSQDRGPQTQYF
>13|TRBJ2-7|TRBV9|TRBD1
TGTGCCAGCAGCCGGGACAGCCTCTACGAGCAGTACTTC
CASSRDSLYEQYF
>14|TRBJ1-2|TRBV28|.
TGTGCCAGCAGCCAACGTCAGGGCTTAGTAGGCTACACCTTC
CASSQRQGLVGYTF
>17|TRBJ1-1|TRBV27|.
TGTGCCAGCAGTTTTCTCCCCCCGGGGACAACGAACACTGAAGCTTTCTTT
CASSFLPPGTTNTEAFF
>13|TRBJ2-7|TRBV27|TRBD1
TGTGCCAGCAGCCCTACAGGGGTCGGGGAGCAGTACTTC
CASSPTGVGEQYF
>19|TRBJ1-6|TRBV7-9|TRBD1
TGTGCCAGCAGCTTACAACCGGGACAGGGGGCCTCCTATAATTCACCCCTCCACTTT
CASSLQPGQGASYNSPLHF
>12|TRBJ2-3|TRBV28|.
TGTGCCAGCACCTCAGGGTTTGATACGCAGTATTTT
CASTSGFDTQYF
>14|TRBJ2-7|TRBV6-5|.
TGTGCCAGCAGTTACCGCGGGGTTTCCTACGAGCAGTACTTC
CASSYRGVSYEQYF
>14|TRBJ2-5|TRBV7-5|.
TGTGCCAGAAGCGAAGAGCAGCGTGATGAGACCCAGTACTTC
CARSEEQRDETQYF
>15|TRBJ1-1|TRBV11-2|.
TGTGCCAGCAGCTTAGAGGCAGGGAAGAACACTGAAGCTTTCTTT
CASSLEAGKNTEAFF
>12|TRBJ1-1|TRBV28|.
TGTGCCATCGTGGGGGGGGACACTGAAGCTTTCTTT
CAIVGGDTEAFF
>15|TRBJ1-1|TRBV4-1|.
TGCGCCAGCAGCCGAAGGGGAATAACGAACACTGAAGCTTTCTTT
CASSRRGITNTEAFF
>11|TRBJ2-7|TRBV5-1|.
TGCGCCAGCAGCTCCAACTACGAGCAGTACTTC
CASSSNYEQYF
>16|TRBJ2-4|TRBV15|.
TGTGCCACCAGCAGAGATCAGGGACTAGCCAAAAACATTCAGTACTTC
CATSRDQGLAKNIQYF
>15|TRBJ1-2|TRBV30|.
TGTGCCTGGAGCCGGGAGGGGCTCAGCAACTATGGCTACACCTTC
CAWSREGLSNYGYTF
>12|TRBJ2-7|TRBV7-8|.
TGTGCCAGCAGCTTAGGCGCCTACGAGCAGTACTTC
CASSLGAYEQYF
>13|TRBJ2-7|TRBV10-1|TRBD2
TGCGCCCCCCTACTAGCGGGGGCGAGGGAGCAGTACTTC
CAPLLAGAREQYF
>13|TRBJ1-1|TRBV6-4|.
TGTGCCAGCAGTGGGGGGGAGGCCACTGAAGCTTTCTTT
CASSGGEATEAFF
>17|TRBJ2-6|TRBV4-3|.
TGCGCCAGCAGCCAAGAGTTGGGGCTGCGTGGGGCCAACGTCCTGACTTTC
CASSQELGLRGANVLTF
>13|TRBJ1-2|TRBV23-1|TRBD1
TGCGCCAGCAAACTCTCAGGGGGCCGGGTCTACACCTTC
CASKLSGGRVYTF
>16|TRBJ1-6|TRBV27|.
TGTGCCAGCAGTTTCTATCCGACAAGTTATAATTCACCCCTCCACTTT
CASSFYPTSYNSPLHF
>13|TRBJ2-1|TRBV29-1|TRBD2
TGCAGCGTAGCCGGACTAGCCTACAATGAGCAGTTCTTC
CSVAGLAYNEQFF
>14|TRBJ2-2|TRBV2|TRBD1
TGTGCCAGCAGTGACAGGGGGTGGACCGGGGAGCTGTTTTTT
CASSDRGWTGELFF
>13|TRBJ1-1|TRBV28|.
TGTGCCAGCAGCCCCGGGCGGGGCACTGAAGCTTTCTTT
CASSPGRGTEAFF
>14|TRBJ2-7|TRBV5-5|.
TGTGCCAGCAGCTTGGGGGGGGTCGTGAACGAGCAATACTTC
CASSLGGVVNEQYF
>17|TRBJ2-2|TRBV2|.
TGTGCCAGCAGTGAATTTCCCGCAGGCCGCAGCACCGGGGAGCTGTTTTTT
CASSEFPAGRSTGELFF
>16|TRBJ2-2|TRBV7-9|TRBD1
TGTGCCAGCAGCTTGTACGGGACAGGCTATACCGGGGAGCTGTTTTTT
CASSLYGTGYTGELFF
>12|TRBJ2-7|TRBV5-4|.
TGTGCCAGCAGCTTGGCCCTCTCCGAGCAGTACTTC
CASSLALSEQYF
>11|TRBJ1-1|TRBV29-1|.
TGCAGCGTTTGGGGGGTGACTGAAGCTTTCTTT
CSVWGVTEAFF
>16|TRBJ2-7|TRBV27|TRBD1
TGTGCCAGCAGTTTATATGGACAGGGGGTGTCCTACGAGCAGTACTTC
CASSLYGQGVSYEQYF
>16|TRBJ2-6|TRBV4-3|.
TGCGCCAGCAGCCAAATGGCCGGGTCTGGGGCCAACGTCCTGACTTTC
CASSQMAGSGANVLTF
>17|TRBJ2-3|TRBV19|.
TGTGCCAGTAGTATAAATGGCTTCGCCATCGGCACAGATACGCAGTATTTT
CASSINGFAIGTDTQYF